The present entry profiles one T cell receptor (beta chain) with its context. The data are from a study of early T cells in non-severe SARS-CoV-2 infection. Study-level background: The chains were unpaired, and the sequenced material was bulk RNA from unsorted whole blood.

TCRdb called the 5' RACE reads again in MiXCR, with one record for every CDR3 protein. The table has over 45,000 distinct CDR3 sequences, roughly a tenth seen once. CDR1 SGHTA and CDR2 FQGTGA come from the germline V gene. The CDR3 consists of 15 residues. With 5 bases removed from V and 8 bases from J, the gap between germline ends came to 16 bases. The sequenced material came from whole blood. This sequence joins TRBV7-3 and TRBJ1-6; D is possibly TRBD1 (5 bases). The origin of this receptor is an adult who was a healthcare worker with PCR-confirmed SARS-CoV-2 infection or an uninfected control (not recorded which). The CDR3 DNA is TGTGCCAGCAGCCCAACCCAGGGTTGGGATTCACCCCTCCACTTT. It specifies CASSPTQGWDSPLHF.